This T cell receptor (beta chain) was documented in a study of identical twins. Study findings and constraints: Insertions were fewer in abundant cord blood beta clonotypes, whereas memory repertoires showed none of this pattern.

Via MiXCR, TCRdb re-called the 5' RACE reads, giving one row per CDR3 protein. This table has 550,000 to 700,000 distinct CDR3 sequences, approximately 21% appearing once. In its sample, this clonotype was seen a few times. Its specificity is unknown. The CDR3 totals 14 residues. V was shortened by 4 bases and J by 4 bases, with 11 bases between the two germline ends. Germline values: CDR1 MGHDK, CDR2 SYGVNS. In addition, the sample was reused for a study of T cells expressing NK-cell markers. From that paper: One of the eight sequenced donors was seronegative, whereas the other seven were HCMV-seropositive. Uncertainty persisted over the HCMV specificity of expanded NKG2C+ T cell clones.

Sequencing used PBMCs. The chain recombines TRBV25-1 with TRBJ1-5; perhaps TRBD1 as D (6 bases). The source of this sequence is a woman aged 18 to 35 in good health. CDR3 in amino acids: CASSAQGQNQPQHF. The CDR3 DNA reads TGTGCCAGCAGTGCACAGGGTCAGAATCAGCCCCAGCATTTT.